The rows below give T cell receptor beta chains drawn from one sample of a study of blood T cell repertoires in COVID-19. Produced via immunoSEQ multiplex PCR; TCRdb's table is partial and in-frame only. Of roughly 50,000 clones in the sample, 85% were seen once. The sample taken for sequencing was peripheral blood. The receptors stem from a human donor in a cohort sampled during active COVID-19. Both conserved end residues are part of each CDR3. Fields, in order: D gene, V gene, clone size, J gene, CDR3 DNA, CDR3 protein. D genes are given only for firm matches. For some rows the clone size is stated as once, few or many, or as a class when expanded; others skip it.

D: -
V: TRBV24-1
size: -
J: TRBJ2-3
DNA: TGTGCCACAGGGACTAGCACAGATACGCAGTATTTT
CDR3: CATGTSTDTQYF

D: -
V: TRBV2
size: -
J: TRBJ1-5
DNA: TGTGCCAGCAGTGAAAGGGCAGGGGATCAGCCCCAGCATTTT
CDR3: CASSERAGDQPQHF

D: -
V: TRBV4-1
size: -
J: TRBJ1-1
DNA: TGCGCCAGCAGCCAGCCCGACAGTTACAAAGCTTTCTTT
CDR3: CASSQPDSYKAFF

D: TRBD2
V: TRBV19
size: -
J: TRBJ2-3
DNA: TGTGCCAGTAGTAAGAGGACCGGGACTAGCGGGAGAGGTGTCACAGATACGCAGTATTTT
CDR3: CASSKRTGTSGRGVTDTQYF

D: -
V: TRBV2
size: -
J: TRBJ2-5
DNA: TGTGCCCCGGGGGGCGGGAGTAGGGAGACCCAGTACTTC
CDR3: CAPGGGSRETQYF

D: TRBD1
V: TRBV10-1
size: -
J: TRBJ2-2
DNA: TGCGCCAGCAGTCCCGGGACAGCGACCGGGGAGCTGTTTTTT
CDR3: CASSPGTATGELFF

D: -
V: TRBV9
size: -
J: TRBJ2-3
DNA: TGTGCCAGCAGCGAAACTCTTGGGGCTCAGAGGACAGATACGCAGTATTTT
CDR3: CASSETLGAQRTDTQYF

D: TRBD1
V: TRBV6-2/TRBV6-3
size: -
J: TRBJ2-7
DNA: TGTGCCAGCAGTTACGGCCACGGGACAGGGGGAACCTACGAGCAGTACTTC
CDR3: CASSYGHGTGGTYEQYF

D: -
V: TRBV10-3
size: -
J: TRBJ1-6
DNA: TGTGCCATCAGTGTTATTCAGGGCTGGAATTCACCCCTCCACTTT
CDR3: CAISVIQGWNSPLHF

D: TRBD2
V: TRBV9
size: -
J: TRBJ2-1
DNA: TGTGCCAGCAGCGGCGAGCGGGAGGGCACGAGAGAGCAGTTCTTC
CDR3: CASSGEREGTREQFF

D: TRBD1
V: TRBV29-1
size: -
J: TRBJ1-2
DNA: TGCAGCGTAGGACAGGCACTCAACTATGGCTACACCTTC
CDR3: CSVGQALNYGYTF

D: -
V: TRBV2
size: -
J: TRBJ2-5
DNA: TGTGCCAGCAGTGTAGACAGGAGAAGGGGGGAGACCCAGTACTTC
CDR3: CASSVDRRRGETQYF

D: TRBD2
V: TRBV28
size: -
J: TRBJ2-1
DNA: TGTGCCAGTCTGTTGACTAGCGGGGTTTACAATGAGCAGTTCTTC
CDR3: CASLLTSGVYNEQFF

D: -
V: TRBV18
size: -
J: TRBJ1-1
DNA: TGTGCCAGCTCACCCCCGGGGGGGCCGAACACTGAAGCTTTCTTT
CDR3: CASSPPGGPNTEAFF

D: -
V: TRBV19
size: -
J: TRBJ2-7
DNA: TGTGCCAGTAGTACGCATGACAGGTTTTGGGAGCAGTACTTC
CDR3: CASSTHDRFWEQYF

D: -
V: TRBV28
size: -
J: TRBJ2-7
DNA: TGTGCCAGCAGTAAGGGGGACTACGAGCAGTACTTC
CDR3: CASSKGDYEQYF

D: TRBD2
V: TRBV3-1/TRBV3-2
size: -
J: TRBJ2-5
DNA: TGTGCCAGCAGCGATAGCGGGAGAGAGACCCAGTACTTC
CDR3: CASSDSGRETQYF

D: -
V: TRBV18
size: -
J: TRBJ1-4
DNA: TGTGCCAGCTCCCTCAATGAAAAACTGTTTTTT
CDR3: CASSLNEKLFF

D: TRBD1
V: TRBV5-6
size: -
J: TRBJ1-1
DNA: TGTGCCAGCACCCTGACAGGGGGGATCACTGAAGCTTTCTTT
CDR3: CASTLTGGITEAFF

D: TRBD2
V: TRBV27
size: few
J: TRBJ2-7
DNA: TGTGCCAGCAGTTTAAGGCTAGCGGGAGGGCTCTACGAGCAGTACTTC
CDR3: CASSLRLAGGLYEQYF